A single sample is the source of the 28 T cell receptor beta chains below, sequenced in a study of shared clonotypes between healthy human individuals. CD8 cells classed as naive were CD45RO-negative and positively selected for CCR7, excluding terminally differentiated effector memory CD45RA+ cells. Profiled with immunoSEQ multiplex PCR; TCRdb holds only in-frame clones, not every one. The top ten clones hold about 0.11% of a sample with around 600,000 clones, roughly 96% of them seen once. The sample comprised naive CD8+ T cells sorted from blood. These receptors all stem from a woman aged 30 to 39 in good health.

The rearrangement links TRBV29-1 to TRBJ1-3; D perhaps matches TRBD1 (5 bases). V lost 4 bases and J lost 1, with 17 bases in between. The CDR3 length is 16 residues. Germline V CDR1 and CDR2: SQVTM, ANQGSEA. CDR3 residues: CSVAQGKSLSGNTIYF. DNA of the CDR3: TGCAGCGTTGCCCAGGGAAAAAGCCTGTCTGGAAACACCATATATTTT.

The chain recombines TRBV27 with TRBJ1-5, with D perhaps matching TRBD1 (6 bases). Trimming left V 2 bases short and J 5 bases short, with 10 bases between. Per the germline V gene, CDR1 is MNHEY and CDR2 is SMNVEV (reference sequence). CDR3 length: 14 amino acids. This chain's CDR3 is CASSLRGGDQPQHF. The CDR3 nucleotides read TGTGCCAGCAGTTTAAGGGGGGGGGATCAGCCCCAGCATTTT.

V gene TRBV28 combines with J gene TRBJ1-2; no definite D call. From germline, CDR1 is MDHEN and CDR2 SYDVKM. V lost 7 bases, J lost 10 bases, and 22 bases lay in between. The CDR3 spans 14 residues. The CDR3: CASIKAPGKRDYTF. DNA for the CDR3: TGTGCCAGCATCAAGGCGCCTGGGAAAAGAGACTACACCTTC.

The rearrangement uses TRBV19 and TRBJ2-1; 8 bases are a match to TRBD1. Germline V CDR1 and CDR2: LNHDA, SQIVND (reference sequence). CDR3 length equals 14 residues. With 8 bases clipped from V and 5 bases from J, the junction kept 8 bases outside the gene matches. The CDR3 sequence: CASLSGQADNEQFF. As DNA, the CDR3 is TGTGCCAGTCTCTCGGGACAGGCGGACAATGAGCAGTTCTTC.

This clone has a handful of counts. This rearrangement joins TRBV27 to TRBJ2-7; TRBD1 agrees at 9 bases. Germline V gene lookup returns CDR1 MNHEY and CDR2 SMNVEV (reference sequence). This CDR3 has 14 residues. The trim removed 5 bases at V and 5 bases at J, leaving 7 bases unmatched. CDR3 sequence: CASSPTGQGHEQYF. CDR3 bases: TGTGCCAGCAGTCCCACGGGACAGGGCCACGAGCAGTACTTC.

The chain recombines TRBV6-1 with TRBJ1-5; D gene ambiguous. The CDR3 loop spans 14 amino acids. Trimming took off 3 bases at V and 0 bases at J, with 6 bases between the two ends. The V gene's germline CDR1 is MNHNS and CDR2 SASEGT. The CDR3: CASSETYSNQPQHF. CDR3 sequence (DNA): TGTGCCAGCAGTGAGACGTATAGCAATCAGCCCCAGCATTTT.

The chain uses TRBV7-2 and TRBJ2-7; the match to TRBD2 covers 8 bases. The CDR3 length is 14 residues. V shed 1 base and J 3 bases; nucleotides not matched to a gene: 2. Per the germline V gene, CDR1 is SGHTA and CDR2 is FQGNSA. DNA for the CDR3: TGTGCCAGCAGCTTAGTCGCGGGGGGCTACGAGCAGTACTTC. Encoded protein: CASSLVAGGYEQYF.

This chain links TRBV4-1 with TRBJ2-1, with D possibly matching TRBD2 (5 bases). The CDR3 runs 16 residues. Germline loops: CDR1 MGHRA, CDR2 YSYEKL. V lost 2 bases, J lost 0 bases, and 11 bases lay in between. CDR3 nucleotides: TGCGCCAGCAGCCAACTAGCCGTCAGCTCCTACAATGAGCAGTTCTTC. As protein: CASSQLAVSSYNEQFF.

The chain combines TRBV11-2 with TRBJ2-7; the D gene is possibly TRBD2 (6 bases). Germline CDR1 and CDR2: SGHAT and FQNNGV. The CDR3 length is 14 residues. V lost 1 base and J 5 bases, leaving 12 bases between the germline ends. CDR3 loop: CASSLAGAGHEQYF. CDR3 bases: TGTGCCAGCAGCTTAGCGGGAGCTGGCCACGAGCAGTACTTC.

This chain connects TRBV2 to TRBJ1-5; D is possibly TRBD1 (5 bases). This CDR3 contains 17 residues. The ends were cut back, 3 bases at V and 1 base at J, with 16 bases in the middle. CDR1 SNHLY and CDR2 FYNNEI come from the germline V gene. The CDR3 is CASSDPVGVLSNQPQHF. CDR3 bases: TGTGCCAGCAGTGACCCAGTGGGGGTTTTAAGCAATCAGCCCCAGCATTTT.

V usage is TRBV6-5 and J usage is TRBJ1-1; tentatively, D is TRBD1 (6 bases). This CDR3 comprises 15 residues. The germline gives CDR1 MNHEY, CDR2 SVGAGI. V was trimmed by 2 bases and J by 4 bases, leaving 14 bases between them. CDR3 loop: CASSYGQGRVTEAFF. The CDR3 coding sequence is TGTGCCAGCAGTTACGGGCAGGGGAGAGTCACTGAAGCTTTCTTT.

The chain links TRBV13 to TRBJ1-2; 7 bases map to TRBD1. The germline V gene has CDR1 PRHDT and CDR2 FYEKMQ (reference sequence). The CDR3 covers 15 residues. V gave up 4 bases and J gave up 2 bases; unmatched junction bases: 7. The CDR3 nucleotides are TGTGCCAGCAGCTACCGGGACAGTTGGAACTATGGCTACACCTTC. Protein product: CASSYRDSWNYGYTF.

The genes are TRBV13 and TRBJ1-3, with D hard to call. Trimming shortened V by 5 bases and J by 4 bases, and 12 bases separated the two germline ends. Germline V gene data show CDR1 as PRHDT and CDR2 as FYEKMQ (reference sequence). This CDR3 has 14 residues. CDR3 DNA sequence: TGTGCCAGCAGCCCAAACAACAAAGGAAACACCATATATTTT. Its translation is CASSPNNKGNTIYF.

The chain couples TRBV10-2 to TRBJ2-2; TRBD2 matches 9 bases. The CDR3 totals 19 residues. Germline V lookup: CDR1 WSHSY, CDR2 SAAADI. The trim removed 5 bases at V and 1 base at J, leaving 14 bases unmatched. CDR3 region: CASSLRLADWGLNTGELFF. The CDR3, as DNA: TGCGCCAGCAGTCTTCGACTAGCGGATTGGGGCTTGAACACCGGGGAGCTGTTTTTT.

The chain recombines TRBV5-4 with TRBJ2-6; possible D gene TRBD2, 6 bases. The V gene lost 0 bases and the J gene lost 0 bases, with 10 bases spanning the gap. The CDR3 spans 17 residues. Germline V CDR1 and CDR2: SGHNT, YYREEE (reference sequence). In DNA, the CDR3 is TGTGCCAGCAGCTTGGATGGAGGGCTCTCTGGGGCCAACGTCCTGACTTTC. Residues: CASSLDGGLSGANVLTF.

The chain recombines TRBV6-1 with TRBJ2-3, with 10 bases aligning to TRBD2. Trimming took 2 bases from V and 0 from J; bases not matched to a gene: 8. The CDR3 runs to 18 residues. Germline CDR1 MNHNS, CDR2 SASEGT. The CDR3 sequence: CASSESASGSDSTDTQYF. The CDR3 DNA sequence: TGTGCCAGCAGTGAAAGCGCTAGCGGGAGTGATAGCACAGATACGCAGTATTTT.

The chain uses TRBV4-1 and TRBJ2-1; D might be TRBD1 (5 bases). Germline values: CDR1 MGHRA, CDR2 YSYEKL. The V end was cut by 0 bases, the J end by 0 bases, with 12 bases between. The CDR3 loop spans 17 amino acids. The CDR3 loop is CASSQEGVSSSYNEQFF. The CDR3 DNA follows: TGCGCCAGCAGCCAAGAAGGGGTCAGCAGCTCCTACAATGAGCAGTTCTTC.

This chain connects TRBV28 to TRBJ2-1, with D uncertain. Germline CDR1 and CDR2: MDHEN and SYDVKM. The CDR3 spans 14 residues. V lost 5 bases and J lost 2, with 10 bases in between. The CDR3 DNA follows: TGTGCCAGCAGTATAGGGAAAACCTACAATGAGCAGTTCTTC. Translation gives CASSIGKTYNEQFF.

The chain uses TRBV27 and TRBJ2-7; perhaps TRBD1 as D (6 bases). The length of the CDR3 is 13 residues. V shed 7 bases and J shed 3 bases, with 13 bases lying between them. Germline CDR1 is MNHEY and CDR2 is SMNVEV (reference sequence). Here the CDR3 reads CASTPTGHYEQYF. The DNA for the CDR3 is TGTGCCAGCACCCCGACAGGCCACTACGAGCAGTACTTC.

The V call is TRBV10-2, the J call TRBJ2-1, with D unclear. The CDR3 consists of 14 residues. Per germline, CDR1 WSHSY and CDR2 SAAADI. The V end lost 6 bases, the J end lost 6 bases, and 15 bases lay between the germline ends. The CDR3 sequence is CASSVDDWGNEQFF. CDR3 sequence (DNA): TGCGCCAGCAGCGTCGATGACTGGGGCAATGAGCAGTTCTTC.

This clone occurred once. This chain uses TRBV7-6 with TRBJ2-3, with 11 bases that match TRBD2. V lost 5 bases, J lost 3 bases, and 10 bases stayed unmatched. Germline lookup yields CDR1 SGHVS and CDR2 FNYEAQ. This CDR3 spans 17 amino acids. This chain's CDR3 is CASSPTLLAGETDTQYF. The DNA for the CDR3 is TGTGCCAGCAGCCCCACTCTACTAGCGGGAGAGACAGATACGCAGTATTTT.

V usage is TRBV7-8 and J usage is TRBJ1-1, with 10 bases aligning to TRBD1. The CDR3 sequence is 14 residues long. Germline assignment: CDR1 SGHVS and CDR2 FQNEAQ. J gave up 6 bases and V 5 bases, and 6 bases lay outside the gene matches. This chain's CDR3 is CASSHTDRGAEAFF. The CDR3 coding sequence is TGTGCCAGCAGCCACACGGACAGGGGGGCTGAAGCTTTCTTT.

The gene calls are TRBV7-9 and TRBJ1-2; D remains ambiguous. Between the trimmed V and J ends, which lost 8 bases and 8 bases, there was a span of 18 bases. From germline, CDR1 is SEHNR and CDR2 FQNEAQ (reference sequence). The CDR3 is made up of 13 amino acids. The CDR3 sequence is CASLESARGGYTF. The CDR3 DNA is TGTGCCAGCCTGGAGTCTGCGAGAGGAGGCTACACCTTC.

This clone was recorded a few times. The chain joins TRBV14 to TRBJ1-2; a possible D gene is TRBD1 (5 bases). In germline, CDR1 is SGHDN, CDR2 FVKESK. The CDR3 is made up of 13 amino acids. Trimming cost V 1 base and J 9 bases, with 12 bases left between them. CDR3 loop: CASSQALGDRYTF. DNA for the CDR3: TGTGCCAGCAGCCAAGCCTTAGGGGATCGCTACACCTTC.

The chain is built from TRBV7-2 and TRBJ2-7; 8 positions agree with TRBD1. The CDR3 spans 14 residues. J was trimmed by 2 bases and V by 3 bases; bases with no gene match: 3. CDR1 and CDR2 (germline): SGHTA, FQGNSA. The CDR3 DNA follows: TGTGCCAGCAGCTTCGGACAGGGAACCTACGAGCAGTACTTC. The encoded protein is CASSFGQGTYEQYF.

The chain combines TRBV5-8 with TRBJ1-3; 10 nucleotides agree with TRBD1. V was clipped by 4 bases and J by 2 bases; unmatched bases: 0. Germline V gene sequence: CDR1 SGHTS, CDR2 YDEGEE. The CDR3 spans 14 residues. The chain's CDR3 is CASSGTGAGNTIYF. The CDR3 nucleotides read TGTGCCAGCAGCGGGACAGGGGCTGGAAACACCATATATTTT.

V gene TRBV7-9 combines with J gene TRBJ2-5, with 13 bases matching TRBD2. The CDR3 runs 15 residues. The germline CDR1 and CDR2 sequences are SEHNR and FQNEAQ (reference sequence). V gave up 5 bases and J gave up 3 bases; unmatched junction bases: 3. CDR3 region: CASSQGTSGKETQYF. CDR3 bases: TGTGCCAGCAGCCAAGGGACTAGCGGGAAAGAGACCCAGTACTTC.

The CDR3 here is CASSIVAGGTPDTQYF. The DNA of the CDR3 is TGTGCCAGTAGTATAGTAGCGGGGGGCACCCCAGATACGCAGTATTTT. The chain couples TRBV19 to TRBJ2-3; 10 bases map to TRBD2. The CDR3 loop spans 16 amino acids. V lost 1 base, J lost 4 bases, and 5 bases stayed unmatched. Germline V gives CDR1 LNHDA, CDR2 SQIVND (reference sequence).